Below are 31 T cell receptor beta chains sequenced from a single sample in a study of blood T cell repertoires in COVID-19. Assay: immunoSEQ multiplex PCR; the TCRdb copy retains only in-frame clones and omits some. This sample has roughly 100,000 clones; roughly two thirds occur once, and the top ten carry about 1%. The sequenced sample was peripheral blood. The receptors here all came from a human donor with acute or convalescent COVID-19. The donor label of this sample is uncertain.

J is TRBJ1-5 and V is TRBV7-2, with no clear D. This CDR3 contains 14 residues. The ends were cut back, 1 base at V and 4 bases at J, with 8 bases in the middle. Germline lookup yields CDR1 SGHTA and CDR2 FQGNSA. As DNA, the CDR3 is TGTGCCAGCAGCTTAGTGCCGGTAAATCAGCCCCAGCATTTT. Encoded protein: CASSLVPVNQPQHF.

The chain employs TRBV19 and TRBJ2-3, with a possible D match to TRBD1 (6 bases). Trimming shortened V by 7 bases and J by 2 bases, and 10 bases separated the two germline ends. CDR1 is LNHDA, CDR2 SQIVND, per germline (reference sequence). The CDR3 is made up of 13 amino acids. This CDR3 is CASTTGSTDTQYF. In nucleotides, the CDR3 is TGTGCCAGTACGACAGGTTCCACAGATACGCAGTATTTT.

Only a few counts were recorded for this clone. This rearrangement joins TRBV2 to TRBJ2-2; tentative D call: TRBD1 (6 bases). V gave up 4 bases and J gave up 6 bases, with 12 bases separating them. The CDR3 has 14 amino acids. Germline loops: CDR1 SNHLY, CDR2 FYNNEI. The CDR3 sequence: CASSAQGPPGELFF. For the CDR3, the DNA is TGTGCCAGCAGTGCGCAGGGGCCCCCCGGGGAGCTGTTTTTT.

The V call is TRBV28, the J call TRBJ1-3; perhaps TRBD1 as D (6 bases). Trimming left V 10 bases short and J 2 bases short, with 18 bases between. This CDR3 has 15 residues. CDR1 is MDHEN and CDR2 is SYDVKM in the germline V gene. CDR3 DNA sequence: TGTGCCACCATAGAAGGCGGGGGCGCTGGAAACACCATATATTTT. Protein sequence: CATIEGGGAGNTIYF.

The chain combines TRBV4-1 with TRBJ1-5; D remains ambiguous. With 4 bases removed from V and 3 bases from J, the gap between germline ends came to 10 bases. Germline V gives CDR1 MGHRA, CDR2 YSYEKL. This CDR3 contains 14 residues. CDR3 sequence reads: CASSRARSNQPQHF. In DNA form, the CDR3 reads TGCGCCAGCAGCCGGGCCAGGTCCAATCAGCCCCAGCATTTT.

V gene TRBV20-1 combines with J gene TRBJ1-1, with D perhaps matching TRBD1 (5 bases). The length of the CDR3 is 13 residues. The ends were cut back, 6 bases at V and 0 bases at J, with 11 bases in the middle. Germline assignment: CDR1 DFQATT and CDR2 SNEGSKA (reference sequence). The CDR3 DNA is TGCAGTGCCAGTAGGACAATGAACACTGAAGCTTTCTTT. This gives the protein CSASRTMNTEAFF.

The rearrangement links TRBV7-9 to TRBJ1-2; 9 nucleotides match TRBD1. Trimming took 5 bases from V and 6 from J; bases not matched to a gene: 10. CDR1 SEHNR and CDR2 FQNEAQ come from the germline V gene (reference sequence). The CDR3 length is 15 residues. The DNA of the CDR3 is TGTGCCAGCAGCCGACCGTTGGGACAGGGAGATGGCTACACCTTC. Translating it yields CASSRPLGQGDGYTF.

The chain uses TRBV6-5 and TRBJ1-4, with 8 bases aligning to TRBD1. CDR3 size: 15 residues. Germline V CDR1 and CDR2: MNHEY, SVGAGI. J gave up 7 bases and V 6 bases, and 10 bases lay outside the gene matches. The CDR3 region has the DNA TGTGCCAGCAGAGACACAGGGGGTAGGGGTGAAAAACTGTTTTTT. It encodes CASRDTGGRGEKLFF.

The rearrangement joins TRBV18 to TRBJ1-6, with 7 bases that match TRBD1. V dropped 2 bases and J dropped 11; count of bases not matched to a gene: 0. This CDR3 contains 12 residues. Germline V gene data show CDR1 as KGHSH and CDR2 as LQKENI. The CDR3: CASSPRGPPLHF. CDR3 sequence (DNA): TGTGCCAGCTCACCAAGGGGGCCACCCCTCCACTTT.

V gene TRBV14 combines with J gene TRBJ1-1; TRBD1 aligns across 7 bases. V trimming: 4 bases; J trimming: 1 base; junction bases outside the gene matches: 6. Germline V gives CDR1 SGHDN, CDR2 FVKESK. The length of the CDR3 is 15 residues. DNA for the CDR3: TGTGCCAGCAGCCCCTACCGGACAGGGAACACTGAAGCTTTCTTT. Amino acids: CASSPYRTGNTEAFF.

The rearrangement links TRBV4-2 to TRBJ1-2; 11 bases are shared with TRBD1. The V segment lost 4 bases and the J segment 6 bases; nucleotides outside the gene matches: 4. The germline V gene encodes CDR1 LGHNA and CDR2 YNFKEQ. This CDR3 spans 14 amino acids. The CDR3 DNA follows: TGTGCCAGCAGCCCGGACAGGGGGCGGGATGGCTACACCTTC. It encodes CASSPDRGRDGYTF.

The rearrangement links TRBV6-5 to TRBJ1-1; 8 bases agree with TRBD1. Trimming removed 7 bases from V and 7 bases from J; junction bases left unmatched: 8. The CDR3 is made up of 13 amino acids. Germline CDR1 MNHEY, CDR2 SVGAGI. The chain's CDR3 is CASTSQGGLEAFF. The CDR3 coding sequence is TGTGCCAGCACCTCACAGGGGGGTCTTGAAGCTTTCTTT.

The V call is TRBV7-8, the J call TRBJ1-2, with D perhaps matching TRBD1 (6 bases). Germline lookup yields CDR1 SGHVS and CDR2 FQNEAQ. Trimming stripped 2 bases from V and 7 bases from J, with 17 bases between. The CDR3 sequence is 15 residues long. CDR3 coding DNA: TGTGCCAGCAGCTTAAAAGCGGGGGCCGGGGTTGGCTACACCTTC. It translates to CASSLKAGAGVGYTF.

In this sample, this clone turned up once. The chain has TRBV7-8 and TRBJ2-6, with 7 bases lining up with TRBD1. Per germline, CDR1 SGHVS and CDR2 FQNEAQ. V was pared by 4 bases and J by 0 bases, with 9 bases of the junction left unmatched. CDR3 length: 18 amino acids. The DNA of the CDR3 is TGTGCCAGCAGCTCTATGAGACAGGGTTTCTCTGGGGCCAACGTCCTGACTTTC. It encodes CASSSMRQGFSGANVLTF.

This clone was counted only a few times. The chain couples TRBV7-2 to TRBJ1-2; the match to TRBD1 covers 10 bases. There are 14 residues in the CDR3. The junction had 3 bases not matched to a gene; V was cut back by 5 bases and J by 3 bases. Germline CDR1 and CDR2: SGHTA and FQGNSA. The CDR3 region is CASSPGTGDYGYTF. The CDR3 DNA reads TGTGCCAGCAGCCCGGGGACAGGGGACTATGGCTACACCTTC.

The chain recombines TRBV28 with TRBJ1-4; a weak D match, TRBD1 (6 bases). Germline CDR1 is MDHEN and CDR2 is SYDVKM. CDR3 length: 15 amino acids. Between the trimmed V and J ends, which lost 5 bases and 7 bases, there was a span of 17 bases. In nucleotides, the CDR3 is TGTGCCAGCAGTCCCGCAGACAGGTTTACTGAAAAACTGTTTTTT. It codes for CASSPADRFTEKLFF.

This clone was picked up a small number of times. The rearrangement links TRBV12-3 or TRBV12-4 to TRBJ2-7; D possibly corresponds to TRBD1 (5 bases). V lost 2 bases, J lost 3 bases, and 8 bases lay in between. CDR3 length: 13 residues. As DNA, the CDR3 is TGTGCCAGCAGTTTAACAGGCTACTACGAGCAGTACGTC. Amino acid sequence: CASSLTGYYEQYV.

This chain joins TRBV7-2 and TRBJ2-5; 11 bases align to TRBD2. The V gene's germline CDR1 is SGHTA and CDR2 FQGNSA. J gave up 5 bases and V 2 bases, and 7 bases lay outside the gene matches. The CDR3 is 16 residues long. The CDR3 DNA reads as TGTGCCAGCAGCTTATATTCTAGCGGGGGGTTGGAGACCCAGTACTTC. It codes for CASSLYSSGGLETQYF.

This rearrangement joins TRBV6-5 to TRBJ1-2; 9 bases fit TRBD1. The V gene's germline CDR1 is MNHEY and CDR2 SVGAGI. The CDR3 has 14 amino acids. J was trimmed by 4 bases and V by 2 bases; bases with no gene match: 2. As DNA, the CDR3 is TGTGCCAGCAGTTACGGACAGGGGAGCTATGGCTACACCTTC. Its protein is CASSYGQGSYGYTF.

The J gene is TRBJ1-6, the V gene TRBV12-3 or TRBV12-4; D not resolved. The V end was cut by 3 bases, the J end by 8 bases, with 5 bases between. CDR3 length equals 12 residues. This CDR3 is CASSFRDSPLHF. The DNA for the CDR3 is TGTGCCAGCAGTTTCCGGGATTCACCCCTCCACTTT.

The CDR3 DNA is TGTGCCAGCAGCTCTGAGGTGGGGACCCAGTACTTC. This sequence encodes CASSSEVGTQYF. The J gene is TRBJ2-5, the V gene TRBV7-2; the D is unclear. This CDR3 spans 12 amino acids. The germline V gene has CDR1 SGHTA and CDR2 FQGNSA. Trimming took off 4 bases at V and 7 bases at J, with 10 bases between the two ends.

The CDR3 reads CASSQIGVGGLSYNEQFF. Here the CDR3 DNA reads TGTGCCAGCAGCCAAATTGGCGTGGGGGGGCTCTCCTACAATGAGCAGTTCTTC. The chain has TRBV3-1 (or the pseudogene TRBV3-2) and TRBJ2-1; TRBD2 might be the D (7 bases). The V gene's germline CDR1 is LGHDT and CDR2 YNNKEL (reference sequence). V lost 2 bases to trimming and J lost 0 bases, with 17 bases between them. There are 18 residues in the CDR3.

The chain employs TRBV28 and TRBJ1-2; 7 bases map to TRBD1. This CDR3 contains 16 residues. The germline CDR1 and CDR2 sequences are MDHEN and SYDVKM. The J segment lost 4 bases and the V segment lost 8 bases, leaving 16 bases of the junction unmatched. The CDR3 DNA is TGTGCCAGCCTAGAGTCGGGCAGGGGGACTCCCTATGGCTACACCTTC. This sequence encodes CASLESGRGTPYGYTF.

The DNA for the CDR3 is TGTGCCAGCAGAGGGGACTCGCGCGTAGAGACCCAGTACTTC. It specifies CASRGDSRVETQYF. This chain joins TRBV2 and TRBJ2-5, with a tentative D call TRBD2 (6 bases). Trimming shortened V by 6 bases and J by 4 bases, and 15 bases separated the two germline ends. The CDR3 totals 14 residues. Germline CDR1 is SNHLY and CDR2 is FYNNEI. The entire variable domain, with the rest obtained from reference TRBV2 and TRBJ2-5, is as follows: EPEVTQTPSHQVTQMGQEVILRCVPISNHLYFYWYRQILGQKVEFLVSFYNNEISEKSEIFDDQFSVERPDGSNFTLKIRSTKLEDSAMYFCASRGDSRVETQYFGPGTRLLVL.

At least ten counts were recorded for this clone. J is TRBJ1-6 and V is TRBV2; a possible D gene is TRBD1 (5 bases). Germline V CDR1 and CDR2: SNHLY, FYNNEI. Trimming left V 3 bases short and J 5 bases short, with 8 bases between. This CDR3 comprises 14 residues. This CDR3 is CASSEAGNNSPLHF. The CDR3 DNA follows: TGTGCCAGCAGTGAGGCAGGGAATAATTCACCCCTCCACTTT.

The rearrangement links TRBV5-6 to TRBJ2-5; 10 bases agree with TRBD1. This CDR3 has 15 amino acids. Germline CDR1 reads SGHDT; CDR2 reads YYEEEE. The trim removed 3 bases at V and 4 bases at J, leaving 6 bases unmatched. The CDR3 loop is CASSSGQGPPETQYF. The CDR3 DNA reads as TGTGCCAGCAGCTCGGGACAGGGGCCTCCAGAGACCCAGTACTTC.

This clone appeared a single time. This sequence joins TRBV2 and TRBJ2-5, with 10 bases matching TRBD2. V gave up 7 bases and J gave up 0 bases; unmatched junction bases: 5. The CDR3 spans 15 residues. CDR1 and CDR2 from the germline V gene are SNHLY and FYNNEI. Here the CDR3 DNA reads TGTGCCAGCATCCCGCTAGCGGGGGACCAAGAGACCCAGTACTTC. Protein product: CASIPLAGDQETQYF.

The rearrangement links TRBV14 to TRBJ1-2; D possibly corresponds to TRBD1 (6 bases). Trimming pared 2 bases from V and 2 bases from J, leaving 15 bases between. Germline loops: CDR1 SGHDN, CDR2 FVKESK. CDR3 length equals 16 residues. In nucleotides, the CDR3 is TGTGCCAGCAGCCAAAGAGGAACAGGGAGCAACTATGGCTACACCTTC. Encoded protein: CASSQRGTGSNYGYTF.

The chain recombines TRBV11-2 with TRBJ2-5; 9 bases fit TRBD2. V lost 7 bases and J lost 2; bases outside the gene matches: 11. This CDR3 has 16 residues. Per the germline V gene, CDR1 is SGHAT and CDR2 is FQNNGV. The CDR3 loop reads CASTLDSGGPQETQYF. The CDR3 bases are TGTGCCAGCACCCTAGATAGCGGGGGCCCACAAGAGACCCAGTACTTC.

The V gene is TRBV3-1 (or the pseudogene TRBV3-2), the J gene TRBJ1-2; D call uncertain. From germline, CDR1 is LGHDT and CDR2 YNNKEL (reference sequence). The CDR3 extends over 15 amino acids. V was cut by 4 bases and J by 2 bases, with 14 bases left in between. CDR3 bases: TGTGCCAGCAGCCCCCCGGGGTTCCCGAACTATGGCTACACCTTC. This translates into CASSPPGFPNYGYTF.

This chain joins TRBV7-9 and TRBJ2-1; perhaps TRBD2 as D (6 bases). V gave up 5 bases and J gave up 7 bases, with 15 bases separating them. Germline V lookup: CDR1 SEHNR, CDR2 FQNEAQ (reference sequence). The CDR3 runs 14 residues. The CDR3 region is CASSPQRAGNEQFF. The DNA for the CDR3 is TGTGCCAGCAGCCCACAGCGGGCTGGGAATGAGCAGTTCTTC. Full variable domain (rest looked up from reference TRBV7-9 and TRBJ2-1): DTGVSQNPRHKITKRGQNVTFRCDPISEHNRLYWYRQTLGQGPEFLTYFQNEAQLEKSRLLSDRFSAERPKGSFSTLEIQRTEQGDSAMYLCASSPQRAGNEQFFGPGTRLTVL.